The T cell receptor (beta chain) described here comes from a study of CD8+ T cells in alopecia areata. Study-wide findings and caveats: Association of baseline CD8+ expansion with response is uncertain owing to one nonresponder. Patients shared TCRs less clearly than mice did, possibly for HLA-related reasons. Elevated clonality characterized lesional scalp relative to normal scalp, particularly in alopecia totalis/universalis.

As for this clone: Its antigen is not known.

The CDR3 has 16 residues. Germline V CDR1 and CDR2: GTSNPN, SVGIG (reference sequence). J was trimmed by 0 bases and V by 2 bases; bases with no gene match: 7. RNA was isolated and reverse transcribed to cDNA, the sequencing template. TCRdb keeps only in-frame clones here, not all; method: immunoSEQ multiplex PCR. The sample carries 150,000 to 200,000 clones, roughly 53% recorded once. The sample's treatment: oral pan-JAK inhibitor, 5-10 mg twice daily. The sequenced sample was CD8+ T cells sorted from blood, obtained at week 24, from a patient treated with tofacitinib. The clonotype comes from a human donor with alopecia areata. This chain uses TRBV30 with TRBJ1-3; TRBD1 agrees at 7 bases. The CDR3 is CAWSPPDRTSGNTIYF. CDR3 DNA sequence: TGTGCCTGGAGTCCCCCGGACAGGACCTCTGGAAACACCATATATTTT. The variable domain in full, completed from reference TRBV30 and TRBJ1-3, reads SQTIHQWPATLVQPVGSPLSLECTVEGTSNPNLYWYRQAAGRGLQLLFYSVGIGQISSEVPQNLSASRPQDRQFILSSKKLLLSDSGFYLCAWSPPDRTSGNTIYFGEGSWLTVV.